These 21 T cell receptor beta chains were sequenced from one sample in a study of type 1 regulatory T cells. TCRdb fed the reads into MiXCR, producing one record per CDR3 protein. Here the sample spans around 88,000 distinct CDR3 sequences, roughly 31% being singletons. The sequenced sample was CD4+ T cells, either the whole sample or a sorted fraction (not recorded which). The source of these receptors is a human donor in good health.

The chain joins TRBV29-1 to TRBJ2-5; no firm D call. Trimming cost V 3 bases and J 5 bases, with 10 bases left between them. The germline V gene encodes CDR1 SQVTM and CDR2 ANQGSEA. This CDR3 has 12 amino acids. The CDR3 here is CSVDGAGETQYF. The CDR3 region has the DNA TGCAGCGTTGATGGTGCTGGCGAGACCCAGTACTTC.

The chain is built from TRBV20-1 and TRBJ2-3; 13 bases are shared with TRBD2. Losses at the gene ends were 3 bases for V and 6 bases for J; bases not matched to a gene: 6. CDR1 is DFQATT, CDR2 SNEGSKA, per germline (reference sequence). The CDR3 covers 15 residues. The CDR3 DNA follows: TGCAGTGCTAGTAAGGGACTAGCGGGAACCGATACGCAGTATTTT. Residues: CSASKGLAGTDTQYF.

The chain is built from TRBV7-2 and TRBJ1-2; D not resolved. CDR3 length: 13 residues. Looked up from germline, CDR1 is SGHTA and CDR2 is FQGNSA. The V end lost 3 bases, the J end lost 3 bases, and 8 bases lay between the germline ends. CDR3: CASSLVSDYGYTF. DNA for the CDR3: TGTGCCAGCAGCTTGGTCTCTGACTATGGCTACACCTTC.

V and J are TRBV7-3 and TRBJ2-1; 9 nucleotides align to TRBD2. The CDR3 consists of 15 residues. The V segment lost 6 bases and the J segment 9 bases; nucleotides outside the gene matches: 12. The germline CDR1 and CDR2 sequences are SGHTA and FQGTGA. CDR3 nucleotides: TGTGCCAGCAGGGCCTTAGCGGGAGACGGTAGTGAGCAGTTCTTC. Protein: CASRALAGDGSEQFF.

The genes are TRBV9 and TRBJ2-1; no firm D call. CDR3 length: 15 amino acids. Germline CDR1 is SGDLS and CDR2 is YYNGEE. Trimming stripped 4 bases from V and 5 bases from J, with 16 bases between. CDR3 DNA: TGTGCCAGCAGCCCATTGGCAGGCTCAGACAATGAGCAGTTCTTC. Translated, it gives CASSPLAGSDNEQFF.

This rearrangement joins TRBV29-1 to TRBJ2-1; TRBD2 agrees at 10 bases. The CDR3 is made up of 15 amino acids. CDR1 is SQVTM, CDR2 ANQGSEA, per germline. Trimming took 2 bases from V and 8 from J; bases not matched to a gene: 9. The CDR3 here is CSVEQASGRAYEQFF. The CDR3 bases are TGCAGCGTTGAACAGGCCAGCGGGAGGGCCTATGAGCAGTTCTTC.

The chain combines TRBV5-1 with TRBJ2-3, with 14 bases aligning to TRBD2. CDR1 is SGHRS and CDR2 is YFSETQ in the germline V gene. Unmatched junction bases numbered 2, after V lost 4 bases and J lost 1 base. The CDR3 loop spans 16 amino acids. Here the CDR3 reads CASSPGLAGGTDTQYF. Here the CDR3 DNA reads TGCGCCAGCAGCCCGGGACTAGCGGGAGGCACAGATACGCAGTATTTT.

J is TRBJ2-1 and V is TRBV20-1; 8 nucleotides match TRBD2. Germline CDR1 is DFQATT and CDR2 is SNEGSKA (reference sequence). This CDR3 has 15 amino acids. V was clipped by 0 bases and J by 9 bases; unmatched bases: 10. CDR3 in DNA: TGCAGTGCTAGAGATCCCGGGACTAGTACAGTTGAGCAGTTCTTC. Translated, it gives CSARDPGTSTVEQFF.

This clonotype showed up just a few times. V and J are TRBV20-1 and TRBJ1-6; unclear D gene. The CDR3 contains 15 residues. The germline V gene has CDR1 DFQATT and CDR2 SNEGSKA (reference sequence). V was trimmed by 4 bases and J by 7 bases, leaving 17 bases between them. CDR3 DNA: TGCAGTGCTAAAAAAGATACAGTCCCGAATTCACCCCTCCACTTT. Translating it yields CSAKKDTVPNSPLHF.

The V gene is TRBV20-1, the J gene TRBJ2-3; 15 bases agree with TRBD2. The J segment lost 6 bases and the V segment lost 6 bases, leaving 13 bases of the junction unmatched. The CDR3 extends over 17 amino acids. Germline CDR1 DFQATT, CDR2 SNEGSKA (reference sequence). The CDR3 is CSAQKGLAGGRGDTQYF. The CDR3 DNA is TGCAGTGCACAGAAGGGACTAGCGGGAGGAAGGGGGGATACGCAGTATTTT.

This clonotype was seen more than once but under ten times. J is TRBJ2-2 and V is TRBV2, with 7 bases fitting TRBD1. Trimming at V came to 6 bases and at J to 4 bases, leaving 2 bases not matched to a gene. The germline gives CDR1 SNHLY, CDR2 FYNNEI. The CDR3 runs 13 residues. Here the CDR3 reads CASSRQGTGELFF. The DNA for the CDR3 is TGTGCCAGCAGCAGACAGGGCACCGGGGAGCTGTTTTTT.

The J gene is TRBJ2-2, the V gene TRBV10-1, with D tentatively TRBD2 (5 bases). The CDR3 has 15 residues. From germline, CDR1 is WNHNN and CDR2 SYGVQD (reference sequence). Trimming left V 2 bases short and J 1 base short, with 8 bases between. The CDR3: CASSETRLNTGELFF. The CDR3 DNA sequence: TGCGCCAGCAGTGAGACTAGATTGAACACCGGGGAGCTGTTTTTT.

CDR3 bases: TGTGCCAGCAGCGTAGGGACTAATCGAGATACGCAGTATTTT. Translating it yields CASSVGTNRDTQYF. This chain uses TRBV9 with TRBJ2-3; possible D gene TRBD2, 6 bases. Germline CDR1 SGDLS, CDR2 YYNGEE. This CDR3 contains 14 residues. Trimming stripped 0 bases from V and 5 bases from J, with 10 bases between.

The chain carries TRBV6-6 and TRBJ2-1; D perhaps matches TRBD2 (5 bases). The germline V and J ends were trimmed by 4 bases and 4 bases, with 8 bases remaining between them. CDR3 size: 13 residues. Looked up from germline, CDR1 is MNHNY and CDR2 is SVGAGI (reference sequence). The CDR3 reads CASSSGMYNEQFF. CDR3 nucleotide sequence: TGTGCCAGCAGTTCCGGGATGTACAATGAGCAGTTCTTC.

This chain links TRBV9 with TRBJ2-7, with 8 bases that match TRBD1. With V trimmed by 0 bases and J by 3 bases, 2 bases remained unmatched. From germline, CDR1 is SGDLS and CDR2 YYNGEE. This CDR3 comprises 14 residues. The CDR3 DNA is TGTGCCAGCAGCGTAGCCGGACAGGGCTACGAGCAGTACTTC. It yields the protein CASSVAGQGYEQYF.

Comment on this clonotype: The CDR3 end shows no conserved phenylalanine or tryptophan, and so a read error is likely. CDR3 protein: CSAREQQGAWTGELFL. Written as DNA, the CDR3 is TGCAGTGCTAGAGAGCAACAGGGGGCTTGGACCGGGGAGCTGTTTTTG. The V and J genes are TRBV20-1 and TRBJ2-2; 9 bases agree with TRBD1. Germline V gene data show CDR1 as DFQATT and CDR2 as SNEGSKA (reference sequence). CDR3 size: 16 residues. V dropped 0 bases and J dropped 5; count of bases not matched to a gene: 7.

This clonotype was found a few times. The CDR3 bases are TGTGCCAGCAGCTCTGGACTAGCGGGAGGGTTTAAGTTCTTC. Translated: CASSSGLAGGFKFF. The chain recombines TRBV3-1 with TRBJ2-1; TRBD2 matches 15 bases. This CDR3 region has 14 residues. Germline CDR1 is LGHDT and CDR2 is YNNKEL (reference sequence). J lost 14 bases, V lost 5 bases, and 7 bases had no gene match.

The rearrangement uses TRBV9 and TRBJ1-5; D not resolved. V gave up 0 bases and J gave up 0 bases, with 1 base separating them. This CDR3 region has 13 residues. The germline V gene encodes CDR1 SGDLS and CDR2 YYNGEE. CDR3 protein: CASSVGSNQPQHF. The CDR3 nucleotides are TGTGCCAGCAGCGTAGGTAGCAATCAGCCCCAGCATTTT.

The chain joins TRBV18 to TRBJ2-3; 8 bases fit TRBD2. The CDR3 runs to 14 residues. V was pared by 3 bases and J by 6 bases, with 5 bases of the junction left unmatched. Looked up from germline, CDR1 is KGHSH and CDR2 is LQKENI. This CDR3 is CASSPSGRMDTQYF. The CDR3 DNA reads TGTGCCAGCTCACCGAGCGGGAGAATGGATACGCAGTATTTT.

The rearrangement uses TRBV7-2 and TRBJ2-2; D is unclear. Germline V CDR1 and CDR2: SGHTA, FQGNSA. CDR3 length: 14 amino acids. The ends were cut back, 4 bases at V and 4 bases at J, with 10 bases in the middle. CDR3 coding DNA: TGTGCCAGCAGCTCGCAGGTTGTCACCGGGGAGCTGTTTTTT. Translated, it gives CASSSQVVTGELFF.

The table lists this clonotype with a few counts. The J gene is TRBJ1-2, the V gene TRBV12-3 or TRBV12-4; a weak D match, TRBD1 (6 bases). V was shortened by 3 bases and J by 8 bases, with 19 bases between the two germline ends. The CDR3 is 15 residues long. The CDR3, as DNA: TGTGCCAGCAGTTTCCAAGGGGGGGAGGCTTACGGCTACACCTTC. Its protein product is CASSFQGGEAYGYTF.